This T cell receptor beta chain was identified during a study of blood T cell repertoires in COVID-19. Study summary: Both acute and convalescent COVID-19 samples were obtained from the United States, Italy and Spain. The cDNA or gDNA used as material had been derived from T cells, B-cell-depleted T cells, or PBMCs.

Patients at the Seattle site were enrolled during active infection and followed longitudinally. As originally analysed: Reference gene primer amplification in the assay estimated nucleated cell counts. Libraries were prepared by immunoSEQ multiplex PCR; TCRdb keeps only in-frame clonotypes and omits some of them. From that table come the V and J calls and clone size; the DNA was used to work out D and trimming. The table records under 95,000 clones, roughly 85% of them present only once. The sample taken for sequencing was peripheral blood. The sequence derives from a man aged 50 to 60 with COVID-19, enrolled during active disease.

The CDR3 nucleotides read TGTGCCAGCAGCAAAGACGGGGGGCGCGGGAACACTGAAGCTTTCTTT. It translates to CASSKDGGRGNTEAFF. The chain recombines TRBV21-1 with TRBJ1-1. TRBV21-1 is reported as a pseudogene. This CDR3 spans 16 amino acids.